The 15 T cell receptor beta chains in this list originate from one sample, sequenced in a study of T cells in Graves' hyperthyroidism and ophthalmopathy. Amplified regions were TCR beta CDR3 sequences from RNA transcripts. TCR CDR3 regions were first amplified by RT-PCR with HTBI primers. Using its own MiXCR run on the multiplex PCR reads, TCRdb lists one record per CDR3 protein. This table holds 500,000 to 700,000 distinct CDR3 sequences, 16% found once. The sequenced sample consisted of blood. The receptors derive from a woman between 18 and 29 years old with Graves' hyperthyroidism.

The chain couples TRBV7-9 to TRBJ2-4, with 7 bases that match TRBD2. The length of the CDR3 is 15 residues. CDR1 is SEHNR, CDR2 FQNEAQ, per germline (reference sequence). V shed 1 base, J shed 9 bases, and the junction held 9 bases outside the gene matches. CDR3 in DNA: TGTGCCAGCAGCTTAGGTGCCGGCGGGGGATCCATTCAGTACTTC. Residues: CASSLGAGGGSIQYF.

This clonotype was recorded many times. The chain carries TRBV20-1 and TRBJ1-1; 10 bases match TRBD1. The V and J ends lost 3 bases and 5 bases, in that order; junction bases with no gene match: 3. The germline gives CDR1 DFQATT, CDR2 SNEGSKA (reference sequence). The CDR3 runs to 13 residues. CDR3 in amino acids: CSASRGQGTEAFF. The CDR3 bases are TGCAGTGCTAGCCGGGGACAGGGGACTGAAGCTTTCTTT.

This clonotype showed up many times. The CDR3 nucleotides read TGTGCCAGCAGCTTATTTGAAAATCAGCCCCAGCATTTT. Its protein is CASSLFENQPQHF. The chain uses TRBV11-2 and TRBJ1-5; the D is unclear. The V gene's germline CDR1 is SGHAT and CDR2 FQNNGV. The CDR3 contains 13 residues. Between the trimmed V and J ends, which lost 2 bases and 4 bases, there was a span of 6 bases.

Only a few counts were recorded for this clonotype. The V gene is TRBV20-1, the J gene TRBJ1-2; TRBD1 agrees at 8 bases. The CDR3 covers 17 residues. Per germline, CDR1 DFQATT and CDR2 SNEGSKA (reference sequence). The V and J ends lost 6 bases and 7 bases, in that order; junction bases with no gene match: 22. The CDR3 region has the DNA TGCAGTGCACCGCTTCAGGGGGCAGCACAGGACCTCGCTGGCTACACCTTC. Its protein is CSAPLQGAAQDLAGYTF.

V gene TRBV12-3 or TRBV12-4 combines with J gene TRBJ2-3; TRBD1 matches at 7 bases. The CDR3 length is 15 residues. V lost 8 bases and J lost 1; bases outside the gene matches: 9. The chain's CDR3 is CASLIAGQGTDTQYF. As DNA, the CDR3 is TGTGCCAGCCTCATAGCAGGACAGGGCACAGATACGCAGTATTTT.

The rearrangement joins TRBV20-1 to TRBJ2-2, with D hard to call. The germline V and J ends were trimmed by 0 bases and 1 base, with 9 bases remaining between them. CDR1 is DFQATT and CDR2 is SNEGSKA in the germline V gene (reference sequence). This CDR3 has 15 residues. CDR3 region: CSARDFARNTGELFF. The CDR3 coding sequence is TGCAGTGCTAGAGATTTTGCGCGGAACACCGGGGAGCTGTTTTTT.

This clonotype was counted ten times or more. The chain is built from TRBV12-3 or TRBV12-4 and TRBJ2-5; D ambiguous. Trimming removed 5 bases from V and 4 bases from J, with 11 bases in between. The CDR3 consists of 13 residues. CDR3 in DNA: TGTGCCAGCAGTCATCGGACGGGAGAGACCCAGTACTTC. Translating gives CASSHRTGETQYF.

The V and J genes are TRBV20-1 and TRBJ2-3; D is perhaps TRBD2 (5 bases). Per the germline V gene, CDR1 is DFQATT and CDR2 is SNEGSKA (reference sequence). Trimming took off 1 base at V and 1 base at J, with 15 bases between the two ends. The CDR3 has 16 residues. The chain's CDR3 is CSARVPPPAGTDTQYF. The CDR3 nucleotides read TGCAGTGCTAGAGTCCCCCCGCCAGCGGGCACAGATACGCAGTATTTT.

This clonotype was detected ten times or more. V and J are TRBV20-1 and TRBJ1-5, with D unclear. Germline V gives CDR1 DFQATT, CDR2 SNEGSKA (reference sequence). The V end lost 0 bases, the J end lost 1 base, and 7 bases lay between the germline ends. CDR3 length equals 14 residues. The CDR3 DNA follows: TGCAGTGCTAGAGATCGGGCAAGCAATCAGCCCCAGCATTTT. Its translation: CSARDRASNQPQHF.

This clonotype has only a few counts. The rearrangement uses TRBV30 and TRBJ2-7; D unclear. Trimming took 0 bases from V and 3 from J, leaving 9 bases between them. Germline lookup yields CDR1 GTSNPN and CDR2 SVGIG (reference sequence). The CDR3 spans 13 residues. The CDR3 DNA reads as TGTGCCTGGAGTGTACCACAGTTCTACGAGCAGTACTTC. Encoded protein: CAWSVPQFYEQYF. Full variable domain (rest looked up from reference TRBV30 and TRBJ2-7): SQTIHQWPATLVQPVGSPLSLECTVEGTSNPNLYWYRQAAGRGLQLLFYSVGIGQISSEVPQNLSASRPQDRQFILSSKKLLLSDSGFYLCAWSVPQFYEQYFGPGTRLTVT.

This clonotype appeared many times. The chain is built from TRBV7-9 and TRBJ1-5; D gene ambiguous. Trimming removed 1 base at V and 13 bases at J, with 17 bases between. The CDR3 is made up of 14 amino acids. The germline CDR1 and CDR2 sequences are SEHNR and FQNEAQ (reference sequence). The CDR3 DNA is TGTGCCAGCAGCTTAGACGGTCAGCCCAAAGGGCAGCATTTT. This sequence encodes CASSLDGQPKGQHF.

This clonotype came up a few times. The rearrangement joins TRBV7-2 to TRBJ2-5, with TRBD2 matching over 7 bases. The V segment lost 1 base and the J segment 2 bases; nucleotides outside the gene matches: 10. From germline, CDR1 is SGHTA and CDR2 FQGNSA. This CDR3 has 17 amino acids. The CDR3 nucleotides are TGTGCCAGCAGCTTAGGGGGAGTGGGGGGGGATCAAGAGACCCAGTACTTC. This codes for CASSLGGVGGDQETQYF.

Ten or more counts support this clonotype. The chain joins TRBV2 to TRBJ1-1; no reliable D call. Per the germline V gene, CDR1 is SNHLY and CDR2 is FYNNEI. CDR3 length: 14 residues. Trimming cost V 5 bases and J 4 bases, with 14 bases left between them. Here the CDR3 reads CASSRKGGSTEAFF. Written as DNA, the CDR3 is TGTGCCAGCAGTAGGAAGGGCGGAAGCACTGAAGCTTTCTTT.

This clonotype was detected a few times. This chain joins TRBV29-1 and TRBJ2-4; 10 nucleotides align to TRBD2. Germline V gives CDR1 SQVTM, CDR2 ANQGSEA. The trim removed 6 bases at V and 8 bases at J, leaving 16 bases unmatched. This CDR3 has 16 amino acids. The CDR3 region has the DNA TGCAGCGTCGATGGACTAGCGGATAGGGGGATAGACATTCAGTACTTC. This encodes CSVDGLADRGIDIQYF. The whole variable domain, filled in from reference TRBV29-1 and TRBJ2-4, reads SAVISQKPSRDICQRGTSLTIQCQVDSQVTMMFWYRQQPGQSLTLIATANQGSEATYESGFVIDKFPISRPNLTFSTLTVSNMSPEDSSIYLCSVDGLADRGIDIQYFGAGTRLSVL.

In this sample, this clonotype turned up many times. V gene TRBV5-1 combines with J gene TRBJ1-1; 7 nucleotides line up with TRBD1. The CDR3 extends over 16 amino acids. Losses at the gene ends were 4 bases for V and 6 bases for J; bases not matched to a gene: 15. The germline V gene encodes CDR1 SGHRS and CDR2 YFSETQ. This CDR3 is CASSRTDRSHIAEAFF. CDR3 sequence (DNA): TGCGCCAGCAGCCGAACGGACAGGTCGCATATCGCTGAAGCTTTCTTT.